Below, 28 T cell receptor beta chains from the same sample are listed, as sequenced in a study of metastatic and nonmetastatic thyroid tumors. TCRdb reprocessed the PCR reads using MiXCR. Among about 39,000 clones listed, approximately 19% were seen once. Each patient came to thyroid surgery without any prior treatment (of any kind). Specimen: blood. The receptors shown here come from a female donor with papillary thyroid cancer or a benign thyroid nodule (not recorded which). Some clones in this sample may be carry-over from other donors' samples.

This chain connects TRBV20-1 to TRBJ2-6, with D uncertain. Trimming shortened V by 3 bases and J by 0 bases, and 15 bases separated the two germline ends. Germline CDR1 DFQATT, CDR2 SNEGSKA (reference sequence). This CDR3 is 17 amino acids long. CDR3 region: CSARVFPPSSGANVLTF. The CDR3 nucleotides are TGCAGTGCTAGGGTTTTCCCCCCCAGCTCTGGGGCCAACGTCCTGACTTTC.

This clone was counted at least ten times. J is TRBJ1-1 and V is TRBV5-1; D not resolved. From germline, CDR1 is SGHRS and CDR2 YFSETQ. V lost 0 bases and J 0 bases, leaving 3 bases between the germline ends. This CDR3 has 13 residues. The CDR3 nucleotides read TGCGCCAGCAGCTTGGTGATGAACACTGAAGCTTTCTTT. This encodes CASSLVMNTEAFF.

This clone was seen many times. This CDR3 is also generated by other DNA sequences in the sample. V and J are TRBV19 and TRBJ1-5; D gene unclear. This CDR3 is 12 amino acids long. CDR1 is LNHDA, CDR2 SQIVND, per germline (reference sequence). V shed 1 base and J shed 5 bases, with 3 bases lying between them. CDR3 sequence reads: CASSIVDQPQHF. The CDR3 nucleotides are TGTGCCAGTAGTATAGTCGATCAGCCCCAGCATTTT. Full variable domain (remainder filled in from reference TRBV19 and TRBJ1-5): DGGITQSPKYLFRKEGQNVTLSCEQNLNHDAMYWYRQDPGQGLRLIYYSQIVNDFQKGDIAEGYSVSREKKESFPLTVTSAQKNPTAFYLCASSIVDQPQHFGDGTRLSIL.

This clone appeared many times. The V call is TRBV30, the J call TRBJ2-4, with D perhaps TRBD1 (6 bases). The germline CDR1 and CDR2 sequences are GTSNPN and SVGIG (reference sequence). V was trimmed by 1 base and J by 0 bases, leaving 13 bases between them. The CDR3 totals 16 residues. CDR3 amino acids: CAWSAQGFLAKNIQYF. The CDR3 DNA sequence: TGTGCCTGGAGTGCTCAGGGGTTCCTAGCCAAAAACATTCAGTACTTC.

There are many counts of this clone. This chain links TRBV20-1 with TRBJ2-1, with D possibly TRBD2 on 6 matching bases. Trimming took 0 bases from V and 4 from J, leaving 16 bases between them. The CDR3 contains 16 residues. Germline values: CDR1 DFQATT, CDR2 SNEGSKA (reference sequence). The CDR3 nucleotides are TGCAGTGCTAGAGATGGCCGCCTAGCGAGGTACAATGAGCAGTTCTTC. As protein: CSARDGRLARYNEQFF.

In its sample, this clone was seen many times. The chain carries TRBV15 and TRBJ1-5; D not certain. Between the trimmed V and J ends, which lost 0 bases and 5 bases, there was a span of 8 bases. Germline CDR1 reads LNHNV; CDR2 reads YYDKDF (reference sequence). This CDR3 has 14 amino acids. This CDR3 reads CATSREVSHQPQHF. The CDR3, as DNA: TGTGCCACCAGCAGAGAGGTATCTCATCAGCCCCAGCATTTT.

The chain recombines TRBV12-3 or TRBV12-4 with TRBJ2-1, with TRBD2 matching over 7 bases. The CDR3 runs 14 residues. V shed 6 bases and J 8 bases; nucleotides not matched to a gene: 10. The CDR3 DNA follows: TGTGCCAGCAGCCTAGCGGAACCCTCCGATGAGCAGTTCTTC. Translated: CASSLAEPSDEQFF.

CDR3 amino acids: CSAPRDGGLVSGANVLTF. The CDR3 DNA follows: TGCAGTGCTCCCCGCGACGGGGGATTAGTTTCTGGGGCCAACGTCCTGACTTTC. The V call is TRBV20-1, the J call TRBJ2-6; possibly TRBD2 for D (6 bases). V was pared by 5 bases and J by 1 base, with 21 bases between. The CDR3 has 18 amino acids. Germline assignment: CDR1 DFQATT and CDR2 SNEGSKA (reference sequence).

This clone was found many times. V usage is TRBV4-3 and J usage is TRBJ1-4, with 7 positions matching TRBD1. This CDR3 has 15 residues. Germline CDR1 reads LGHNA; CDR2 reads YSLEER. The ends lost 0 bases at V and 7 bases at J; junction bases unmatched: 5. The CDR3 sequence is CASSQDFRTGEKLFF. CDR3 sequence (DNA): TGCGCCAGCAGCCAAGACTTCCGGACAGGTGAAAAACTGTTTTTT.

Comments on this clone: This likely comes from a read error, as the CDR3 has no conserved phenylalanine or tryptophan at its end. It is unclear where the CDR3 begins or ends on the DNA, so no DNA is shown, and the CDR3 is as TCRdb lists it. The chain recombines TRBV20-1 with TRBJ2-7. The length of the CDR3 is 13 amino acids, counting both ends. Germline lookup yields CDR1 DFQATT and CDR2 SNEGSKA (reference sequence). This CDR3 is CSAREGGNVGRYL.

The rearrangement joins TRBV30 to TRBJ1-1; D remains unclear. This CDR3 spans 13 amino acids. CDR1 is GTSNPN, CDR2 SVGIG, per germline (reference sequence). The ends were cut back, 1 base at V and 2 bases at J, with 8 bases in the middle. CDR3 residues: CAWSDQANTEAFF. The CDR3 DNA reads TGTGCCTGGAGTGACCAGGCCAACACTGAAGCTTTCTTT.

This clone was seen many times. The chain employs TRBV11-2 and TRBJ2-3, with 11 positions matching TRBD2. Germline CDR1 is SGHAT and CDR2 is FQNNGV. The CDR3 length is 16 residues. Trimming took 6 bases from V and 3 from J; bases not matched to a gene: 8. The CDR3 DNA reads TGTGCCAGCAGTTCCTATAGCGGGAGGGAGACAGATACGCAGTATTTT. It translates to CASSSYSGRETDTQYF.

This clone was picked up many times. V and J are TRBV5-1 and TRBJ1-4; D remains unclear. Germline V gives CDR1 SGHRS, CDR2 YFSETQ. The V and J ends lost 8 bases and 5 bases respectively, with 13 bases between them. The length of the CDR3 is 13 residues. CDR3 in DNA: TGCGCCAGTCGTTTGAGTGTCAATGAAAAACTGTTTTTT. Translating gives CASRLSVNEKLFF.

CDR3 sequence (DNA): TGCAGCGTTACCTTGGGGGGCAGCTATGGCTACACCTTC. It specifies CSVTLGGSYGYTF. V and J are TRBV29-1 and TRBJ1-2, with a weak D call TRBD1 (6 bases). The CDR3 extends over 13 amino acids. CDR1 and CDR2 from the germline V gene are SQVTM and ANQGSEA. V lost 5 bases and J 4 bases, leaving 14 bases between the germline ends.

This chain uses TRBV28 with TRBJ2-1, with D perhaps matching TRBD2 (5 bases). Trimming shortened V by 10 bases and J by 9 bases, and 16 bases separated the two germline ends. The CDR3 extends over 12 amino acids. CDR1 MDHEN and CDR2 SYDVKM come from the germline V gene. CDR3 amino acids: CAISLFGVEQFF. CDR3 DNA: TGTGCCATTAGTTTATTCGGGGTTGAGCAGTTCTTC.

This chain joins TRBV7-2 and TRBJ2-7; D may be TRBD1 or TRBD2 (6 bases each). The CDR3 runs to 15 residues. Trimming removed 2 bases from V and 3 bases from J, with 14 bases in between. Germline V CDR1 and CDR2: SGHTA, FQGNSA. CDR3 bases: TGTGCCAGCAGCTTAAAGGGGGGTCGGGTCTACGAGCAGTACTTC. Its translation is CASSLKGGRVYEQYF.

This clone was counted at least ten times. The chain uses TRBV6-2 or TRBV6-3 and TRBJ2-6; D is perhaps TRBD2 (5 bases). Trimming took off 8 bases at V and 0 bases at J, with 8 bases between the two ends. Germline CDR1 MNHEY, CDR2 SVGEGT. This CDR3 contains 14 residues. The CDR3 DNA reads TGTGCCAGCGGGAGAGACTCTGGGGCCAACGTCCTGACTTTC. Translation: CASGRDSGANVLTF.

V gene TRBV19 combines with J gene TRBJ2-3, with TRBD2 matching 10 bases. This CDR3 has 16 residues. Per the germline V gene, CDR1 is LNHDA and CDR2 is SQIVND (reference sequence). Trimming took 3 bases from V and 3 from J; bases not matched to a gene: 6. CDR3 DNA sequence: TGTGCCAGTAGTATTAGTGCAGCGGGAGGGACAGATACGCAGTATTTT. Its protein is CASSISAAGGTDTQYF.

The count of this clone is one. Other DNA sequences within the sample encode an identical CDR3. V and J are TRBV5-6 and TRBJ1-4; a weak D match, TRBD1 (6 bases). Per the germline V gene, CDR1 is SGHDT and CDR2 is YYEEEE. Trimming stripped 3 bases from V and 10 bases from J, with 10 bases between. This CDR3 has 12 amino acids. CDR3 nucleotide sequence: TGTGCCAGCAGCTCGGGGGCAAGAAAACTGTTTTTT. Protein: CASSSGARKLFF.

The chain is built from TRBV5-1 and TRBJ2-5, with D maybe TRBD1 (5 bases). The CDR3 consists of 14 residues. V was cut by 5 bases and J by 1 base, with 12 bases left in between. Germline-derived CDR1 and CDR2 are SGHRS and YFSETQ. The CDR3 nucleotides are TGCGCCAGCAGATTAGGGCAGGGCCAAGAGACCCAGTACTTC. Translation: CASRLGQGQETQYF.

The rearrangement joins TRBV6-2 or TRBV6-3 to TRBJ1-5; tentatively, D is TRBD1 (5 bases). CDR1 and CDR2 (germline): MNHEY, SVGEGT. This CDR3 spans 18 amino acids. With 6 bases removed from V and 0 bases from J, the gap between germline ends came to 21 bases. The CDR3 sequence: CASSFGGAGGFSNQPQHF. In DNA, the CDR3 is TGTGCCAGCAGCTTCGGCGGGGCCGGGGGTTTTAGCAATCAGCCCCAGCATTTT.

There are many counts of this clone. The CDR3 reads CASSIELGRIVTGELFF. The DNA for the CDR3 is TGTGCCAGTAGTATAGAATTGGGGCGGATCGTCACCGGGGAGCTGTTTTTT. The chain has TRBV19 and TRBJ2-2; a possible D gene is TRBD1 (5 bases). CDR1 and CDR2 (germline): LNHDA, SQIVND (reference sequence). Trimming stripped 0 bases from V and 4 bases from J, with 15 bases between. This CDR3 contains 17 residues.

The chain's CDR3 is CASSRFGASGNYEQYF. The DNA for the CDR3 is TGTGCCAGCAGTCGATTCGGGGCTAGCGGCAACTACGAGCAGTACTTC. The rearrangement uses TRBV28 and TRBJ2-7; 7 bases agree with TRBD2. With 5 bases clipped from V and 3 bases from J, the junction kept 13 bases outside the gene matches. The CDR3 contains 16 residues. From germline, CDR1 is MDHEN and CDR2 SYDVKM.

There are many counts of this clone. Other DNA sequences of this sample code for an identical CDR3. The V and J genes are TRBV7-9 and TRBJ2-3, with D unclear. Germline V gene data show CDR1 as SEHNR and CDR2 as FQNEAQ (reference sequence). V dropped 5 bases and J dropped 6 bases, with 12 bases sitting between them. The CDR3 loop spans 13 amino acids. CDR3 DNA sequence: TGTGCCAGCAGCCTCGCGTTCGGGGATACGCAGTATTTT. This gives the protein CASSLAFGDTQYF.

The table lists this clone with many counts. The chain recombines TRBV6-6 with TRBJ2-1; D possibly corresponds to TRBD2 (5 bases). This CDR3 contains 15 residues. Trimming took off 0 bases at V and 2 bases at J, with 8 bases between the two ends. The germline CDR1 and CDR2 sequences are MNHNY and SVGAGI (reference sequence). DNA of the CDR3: TGTGCCAGCAGTTACTCCGACTACCCCTACAATGAGCAGTTCTTC. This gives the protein CASSYSDYPYNEQFF.

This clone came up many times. In DNA, the CDR3 is TGTGCCAGCAGTGGGAGGGGGGGTGCCAACTATGGCTACACCTTC. Translated: CASSGRGGANYGYTF. The V and J genes are TRBV6-1 and TRBJ1-2, with a weak D call TRBD1 (6 bases). The CDR3 is 15 amino acids. Germline loops: CDR1 MNHNS, CDR2 SASEGT. Trimming pared 4 bases from V and 2 bases from J, leaving 14 bases between.

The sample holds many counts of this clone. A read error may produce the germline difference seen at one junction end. CDR3 DNA sequence: TGCAGTGCTGGAGAAAGCGGGACGGCGCAGTATTTT. It yields the protein CSAGESGTAQYF. This sequence joins TRBV20-1 and TRBJ2-3, with 7 bases fitting TRBD2. This CDR3 is built from 12 residues. Germline loops: CDR1 DFQATT, CDR2 SNEGSKA (reference sequence).

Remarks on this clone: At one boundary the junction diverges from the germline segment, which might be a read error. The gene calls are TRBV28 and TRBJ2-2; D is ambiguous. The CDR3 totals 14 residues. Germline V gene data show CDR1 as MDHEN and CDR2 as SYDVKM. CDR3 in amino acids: CVSIPPSRSGELFF. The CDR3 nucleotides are TGTGTCAGCATCCCCCCTTCCCGCTCCGGGGAGCTGTTTTTT.